The 11 T cell receptor beta chains presented below share a single source sample, sequenced in a study of memory CD8 T cells in hepatitis C reinfection (dated by TCRdb to the late 2010s). This sample's time point label indicates: pre-reinfection, 55 to 20 weeks before reinfection detection. Sorted cells were sequenced directly ex vivo, with no in vitro expansion before TCR sequencing. To prepare the library, the immunoSEQ multiplex PCR assay was applied. As stored in TCRdb, this immuneACCESS dataset retains in-frame rearrangements with V and J assigned. A fraction of the clones does not appear; measured against another copy, unresolved V genes explain less than half of the discrepancy, and the remainder lacks a known reason. The sample table holds more than 45,000 clones, of which about 90% were seen once. Together, the top ten hold more than 0.8% of the sample. The source material was naive CD8+ T cells sorted from blood. The cell subset or site label of this sample denotes: total naive CD8+CD45RO- T cells. The source is a man aged 18 to 30 with hepatitis C virus infection.

This chain joins TRBV6-1 and TRBJ2-1, with D possibly TRBD2 on 5 matching bases. The CDR3 length is 12 residues. The V gene's germline CDR1 is MNHNS and CDR2 SASEGT. The ends were cut back, 6 bases at V and 6 bases at J, with 9 bases in the middle. The CDR3 reads CASRRTGNEQFF. CDR3 sequence (DNA): TGTGCCAGCAGGCGGACTGGCAATGAGCAGTTCTTC.

The genes are TRBV7-9 and TRBJ2-2; TRBD1 matches at 10 bases. CDR1 and CDR2 (germline): SEHNR, FQNEAQ (reference sequence). This CDR3 has 18 amino acids. The trim removed 7 bases at V and 0 bases at J, leaving 11 bases unmatched. CDR3 in amino acids: CASIIEVGTGANTGELFF. Here the CDR3 DNA reads TGTGCCAGCATCATCGAGGTCGGGACAGGGGCGAACACCGGGGAGCTGTTTTTT.

The gene calls are TRBV19 and TRBJ2-4; TRBD2 matches 7 bases. Per germline, CDR1 LNHDA and CDR2 SQIVND (reference sequence). The CDR3 covers 17 residues. J was trimmed by 7 bases and V by 0 bases; bases with no gene match: 12. The CDR3 DNA reads as TGTGCCAGTAGTATAGATGGGTCGGGAGGTCACTACAACATTCAGTACTTC. Amino acids: CASSIDGSGGHYNIQYF.

The chain has TRBV7-6 and TRBJ1-4; D is unclear. Trimming took off 2 bases at V and 0 bases at J, with 7 bases between the two ends. Germline V gives CDR1 SGHVS, CDR2 FNYEAQ. There are 15 residues in the CDR3. The CDR3 sequence is CASSLTVTTNEKLFF. In DNA form, the CDR3 reads TGTGCCAGCAGCTTAACGGTGACAACTAATGAAAAACTGTTTTTT.

V usage is TRBV4-1 and J usage is TRBJ2-7; possible D gene TRBD2, 6 bases. V lost 0 bases, J lost 1 base, and 10 bases lay in between. Germline V lookup: CDR1 MGHRA, CDR2 YSYEKL. This CDR3 is built from 15 residues. The CDR3: CASSQDPGTSYEQYF. CDR3 DNA sequence: TGCGCCAGCAGCCAAGACCCCGGGACTTCCTACGAGCAGTACTTC.

The V gene is TRBV28, the J gene TRBJ1-5; maybe TRBD1 (6 bases). The V gene's germline CDR1 is MDHEN and CDR2 SYDVKM. The germline V and J ends were trimmed by 4 bases and 1 base, with 11 bases remaining between them. The CDR3 covers 15 residues. CDR3 nucleotides: TGTGCCAGCAGTTACTTACAGGGAAGCAATCAGCCCCAGCATTTT. Translated: CASSYLQGSNQPQHF.

The chain uses TRBV6-6 and TRBJ1-2; D remains unclear. Per the germline V gene, CDR1 is MNHNY and CDR2 is SVGAGI (reference sequence). V lost 7 bases and J lost 6, with 12 bases in between. This CDR3 has 12 amino acids. The CDR3 region has the DNA TGTGCCAGCATACGGGTTTGGAATGGCTACACCTTC. Amino acids: CASIRVWNGYTF.

V gene TRBV2 combines with J gene TRBJ2-7, with 9 bases aligning to TRBD1. Germline CDR1 SNHLY, CDR2 FYNNEI. CDR3 length: 15 residues. The V gene end was trimmed by 6 bases and the J gene end by 4 bases; junction bases not matched to a gene: 10. CDR3 amino acids: CASRRPGTGNYEQYF. CDR3 coding DNA: TGTGCCAGCAGACGACCCGGGACAGGGAATTACGAGCAGTACTTC. Variable domain in full (rest from reference TRBV2 and TRBJ2-7): EPEVTQTPSHQVTQMGQEVILRCVPISNHLYFYWYRQILGQKVEFLVSFYNNEISEKSEIFDDQFSVERPDGSNFTLKIRSTKLEDSAMYFCASRRPGTGNYEQYFGPGTRLTVT.

The chain employs TRBV6-5 and TRBJ2-7; the D gene is possibly TRBD2 (6 bases). V was trimmed by 2 bases and J by 3 bases, leaving 11 bases between them. The V gene's germline CDR1 is MNHEY and CDR2 SVGAGI. The CDR3 is 14 amino acids. CDR3 residues: CASSYGGILYEQYF. CDR3 bases: TGTGCCAGCAGTTACGGGGGGATTCTCTACGAGCAGTACTTC.

The chain couples TRBV11-1 to TRBJ2-3, with 10 bases fitting TRBD2. With 1 base clipped from V and 4 bases from J, the junction kept 2 bases outside the gene matches. The V gene's germline CDR1 is SGHAT and CDR2 FQDESV (reference sequence). This CDR3 region has 15 residues. The CDR3, as DNA: TGTGCCAGCAGCTTAGGAGCGGGAGGGGCAGATACGCAGTATTTT. It translates to CASSLGAGGADTQYF.

Remarks on this clone: Other DNA sequences in the sample encode the same CDR3. This chain uses TRBV27 with TRBJ1-6, with D possibly TRBD1 on 6 matching bases. Germline CDR1 reads MNHEY; CDR2 reads SMNVEV (reference sequence). V lost 3 bases and J 7 bases, leaving 10 bases between the germline ends. The CDR3 length is 14 residues. In DNA form, the CDR3 reads TGTGCCAGCAGTTTGGACAGAGGAAATTCACCCCTCCACTTT. This sequence encodes CASSLDRGNSPLHF.